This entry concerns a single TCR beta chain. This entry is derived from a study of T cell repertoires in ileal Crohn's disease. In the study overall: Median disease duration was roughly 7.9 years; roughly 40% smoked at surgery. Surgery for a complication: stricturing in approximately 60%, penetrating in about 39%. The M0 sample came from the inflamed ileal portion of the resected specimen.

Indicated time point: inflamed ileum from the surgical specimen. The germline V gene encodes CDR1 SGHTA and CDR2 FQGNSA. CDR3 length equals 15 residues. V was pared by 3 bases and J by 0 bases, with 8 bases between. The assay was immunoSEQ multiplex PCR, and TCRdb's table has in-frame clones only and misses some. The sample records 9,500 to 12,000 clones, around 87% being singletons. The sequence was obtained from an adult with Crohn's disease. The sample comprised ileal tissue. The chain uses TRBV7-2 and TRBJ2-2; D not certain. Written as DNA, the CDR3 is TGTGCCAGCAGCTTTCGTCCACCGAACACCGGGGAGCTGTTTTTT. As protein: CASSFRPPNTGELFF.